Listed below are T cell receptor beta chains from one sample, sequenced in a study of patients and donors after allogeneic stem cell transplantation. TCRdb used MiXCR to reprocess the RT-PCR reads, holding one entry per CDR3 protein. The data contain under 200,000 distinct CDR3 sequences, around 30% of them singletons. Sequenced: blood, either unsorted or a sorted T cell fraction (not recorded which). Source of these receptors: a human donor who was either an allogeneic HSCT recipient or a stem cell or donor lymphocyte infusion donor (not recorded which). It is not recorded whose cells these are; they may come from a transplant donor. CDR3s include the opening cysteine and the closing phenylalanine or tryptophan. The D gene is left open where the match is weak. Only part of the rows carry a size: once, few, many, or a class if the clone is expanded.

J gene | D gene | clone size | V gene | CDR3 DNA | CDR3 protein
TRBJ2-7 | . | . | TRBV4-3 | TGCGCCAGCAGCCAAGAGGATACGTTTAAGGAGGGCCTCTACGAGCAGTACTTC | CASSQEDTFKEGLYEQYF
TRBJ2-2 | TRBD1 | . | TRBV6-2/TRBV6-3 | TGTGCCAGCACCCCTCCGGGACAGGTTAACACCGGGGAGCTGTTTTTT | CASTPPGQVNTGELFF
TRBJ1-4 | . | few | TRBV24-1 | TGTGCCACCTATCGCTATGAAAAACTGTTTTTT | CATYRYEKLFF
TRBJ1-5 | . | few | TRBV4-2 | TGTGCCAGCAGCCAAGCACAGGATAGCAATCAGCCCCAGCATTTT | CASSQAQDSNQPQHF
TRBJ2-7 | . | . | TRBV28 | TGTGCCAGCAGTTTAACAGGGATCTACGAGCAGTACTTC | CASSLTGIYEQYF
TRBJ2-1 | TRBD2 | . | TRBV7-9 | TGTGCCAGCAGTTCCCATTCTCTTAGCGGGAGGTACGATGAGCAGTTCTTC | CASSSHSLSGRYDEQFF
TRBJ2-7 | TRBD2 | few | TRBV3-1 | TGTGCCAGCAGCCACGCCGGGACTAGCGGATCCTACGAGCAGTACTTC | CASSHAGTSGSYEQYF
TRBJ1-4 | . | few | TRBV7-8 | TGTGCCAGCAGCTTCCTCGAGGGGCGGGATGAAAAACTGTTTTTT | CASSFLEGRDEKLFF
TRBJ1-6 | . | many | TRBV4-3 | TGCGCCAGCAGCCAAGATGGGGGTGTAGGGTCACCCCTCCACTTT | CASSQDGGVGSPLHF
TRBJ1-5 | . | . | TRBV20-1 | TGCAGTGCTAGTCCCTTCGCCGAGAGCAATCAGCCCCAGCATTTT | CSASPFAESNQPQHF
TRBJ2-5 | TRBD2 | . | TRBV11-3 | TGTGCCAGCAGCTTAGATCCATGGGCTAGCGGGAGTTTTGAGACCCAGTACTTC | CASSLDPWASGSFETQYF
TRBJ1-1 | TRBD1 | many | TRBV5-6 | TGTGCCAGCAGCTCTCCTTGGACAGGGGGCCCCGAAGCTTTCTTT | CASSSPWTGGPEAFF
TRBJ1-6 | . | few | TRBV20-1 | TGCAGTGCTAGGCAGGGCCTAGATTCACCCCTCCACTTT | CSARQGLDSPLHF
TRBJ2-1 | . | . | TRBV27 | TGTGCCAGCAGTTCCGAGCCAGTTTTTTACAATGAGCAGTTCTTC | CASSSEPVFYNEQFF
TRBJ2-1 | TRBD1 | . | TRBV28 | TGTGCCAGCAGTTTAAAAGGGACAGGGTGGTACAATGAGCAGTTCTTC | CASSLKGTGWYNEQFF
TRBJ2-3 | . | . | TRBV10-3 | TGTGCCATCAGTCACGATCCCCTTCGGGTTCCAGGAACAGATACGCAGTATTTT | CAISHDPLRVPGTDTQYF
TRBJ1-2 | TRBD1 | . | TRBV5-1 | TGCGCCAGCAGCATCCAGGGGGTCTATGGCTACACCTTC | CASSIQGVYGYTF
TRBJ2-2 | TRBD1 | . | TRBV5-1 | TGCGCCAGCAGCTTGGGGACAGGGCCGAACACCGGGGAGCTGTTTTTT | CASSLGTGPNTGELFF
TRBJ2-7 | . | . | TRBV11-2 | TGTGCCAGCAGCTTAGTTGAAGGCCCTAACGAGCAGTACTTC | CASSLVEGPNEQYF
TRBJ2-3 | . | . | TRBV23-1 | TGCGCCAGCAGTCAGTCTCGGGTAGGCACAGATACGCAGTATTTT | CASSQSRVGTDTQYF
TRBJ1-1 | . | few | TRBV18 | TGTGCCAGCTCACCAGGGGGTTTGAACACTGAAGCTTTCTTT | CASSPGGLNTEAFF
TRBJ2-1 | . | many | TRBV7-6 | TGTGCCAGCAGCTTTGCTGGAATACGGGACGATGAGCAGTTCTTC | CASSFAGIRDDEQFF
TRBJ2-7 | . | . | TRBV28 | TGTGCCAGCAGTTTAAATCGGCTTTCGGCGACCTACGAGCAGTACTTC | CASSLNRLSATYEQYF
TRBJ1-2 | . | many | TRBV20-1 | TGCAGTGCTAGAGATTCCACCATAAGGGGCTACACCTTC | CSARDSTIRGYTF
TRBJ2-5 | TRBD2 | . | TRBV24-1 | TGTGCCACCAGTGATTGGCCGGGAGGCGAAACCCAGTACTTC | CATSDWPGGETQYF
TRBJ1-1 | TRBD1 | few | TRBV5-1 | TGCGCCAGCAGCGGAGGGACAGGGAACACTGAAGCTTTCTTT | CASSGGTGNTEAFF
TRBJ2-3 | . | . | TRBV7-9 | TGTGCCAGCACCCCAGGGGTCTCTAGCACAGATACGCAGTATTTT | CASTPGVSSTDTQYF
TRBJ2-1 | . | few | TRBV28 | TGTGCCAGCGGGAACAATGAGCAGTTCTTC | CASGNNEQFF
TRBJ2-4 | . | . | TRBV29-1 | TGCAGCGTTCAGGGATCCCTCAAAAACATTCAGTACTTC | CSVQGSLKNIQYF
TRBJ2-7 | TRBD1 | . | TRBV10-3 | TGTGCCATCAGTGAGCCAGCACAGGGGCCAAGTCCCTACGAGCAGTACTTC | CAISEPAQGPSPYEQYF
TRBJ2-1 | TRBD2 | few | TRBV7-2 | TGTGCCAGCCGGGGACTAGGTCATGAGCAGTTCTTC | CASRGLGHEQFF
TRBJ1-5 | . | many | TRBV27 | TGTGCCAGCAGTTTAAGGAGGGGGGGCGGCAATCAGCCCCAGCATTTT | CASSLRRGGGNQPQHF
TRBJ2-7 | . | few | TRBV7-9 | TGTGCCAGCAGCTCAAACCGGGACCGCAACGCCTTC | CASSSNRDRNAF
TRBJ2-7 | TRBD1 | . | TRBV5-1 | TGCGCCAGCAGCTTAGGACAGGGCGGCGAGCAGTACTTC | CASSLGQGGEQYF
TRBJ2-3 | . | few | TRBV12-3/TRBV12-4 | TGTGCCAGCAGTTTCCCGGGAACAGATACGCAGTATTTT | CASSFPGTDTQYF
TRBJ1-1 | . | many | TRBV13 | TGTGCCAGCAGCTTTCGACCCTTAGGCCCTGAAGCTTTCTTT | CASSFRPLGPEAFF
TRBJ2-7 | . | few | TRBV20-1 | TGCAGTGTCGGGAGAGGGTTCTCCTACGAGCAGTACTTC | CSVGRGFSYEQYF
TRBJ1-5 | . | many | TRBV6-2/TRBV6-3 | TGTGCCAGCAGTTACTCATCGAGCAATCAGCCCCAGCATTTT | CASSYSSSNQPQHF
TRBJ2-1 | TRBD1 | . | TRBV7-9 | TGTGCCAGCAGCTTATGGACAGGGGTAGATGAGCAGTTCTTC | CASSLWTGVDEQFF
TRBJ1-6 | . | . | TRBV27 | TGTGCCAGCAGTCGCCAGGCCAGCTATAATTCACCCCTCCACTTT | CASSRQASYNSPLHF
TRBJ1-6 | TRBD1 | many | TRBV3-1 | TGTGCCAGCAGCTACCGATCCGGGACAGGGGCTTCACCCCTCCACTTT | CASSYRSGTGASPLHF
TRBJ1-5 | . | . | TRBV20-1 | TGCAGTGCTGTCGGAAATAGCAATCAGCCCCAGCATTTT | CSAVGNSNQPQHF
TRBJ2-5 | . | . | TRBV10-3 | TGTGCCATCGGGGAAAGGGGGCAAGAGACCCAGTACTTC | CAIGERGQETQYF
TRBJ1-3 | . | many | TRBV28 | TGTGCCAGCGGCGGGCTTTTGTCGGCTGGAAACACCATATATTTT | CASGGLLSAGNTIYF
TRBJ2-2 | . | . | TRBV12-3/TRBV12-4 | TGTGCCAGCAGTTTTGAGACATGGGAGCTGTTTTTT | CASSFETWELFF
TRBJ1-5 | . | . | TRBV2 | TGTGCCAGCAGGGTAAACAGGGATCAGCCCCAGCATTTT | CASRVNRDQPQHF
TRBJ2-6 | . | few | TRBV6-5 | TGTGCCAGCAGTTACTCGAGTTGGGGGCACCGATATGCTGGGGCCAACGTCCTGACTTTC | CASSYSSWGHRYAGANVLTF
TRBJ2-7 | TRBD2 | few | TRBV11-2 | TGTGCCAGCAGCTTAGGGGGACTAGCGGGAGGACTCATGTACGAGCAGTACTTC | CASSLGGLAGGLMYEQYF
TRBJ2-5 | . | few | TRBV20-1 | TGCAGTGCTAGACGGATTCAAGAGACCCAGTACTTC | CSARRIQETQYF
TRBJ2-2 | . | . | TRBV25-1 | TGTGCCAGCAGTCGGGTGGGCGGGGAGCTGTTTTTT | CASSRVGGELFF
TRBJ1-2 | . | . | TRBV5-1 | TGCGCCAGCAGCTTGGCCCGGGGGTCTTATGGCTACACCTTC | CASSLARGSYGYTF
TRBJ2-7 | . | . | TRBV12-3/TRBV12-4 | TGTGCCAGCAGTTTCCCCGGGGTCGTCTACGAGCAGTACTTC | CASSFPGVVYEQYF
TRBJ1-5 | . | . | TRBV7-6 | TGTGCCAGCAGCTTAGGGTCAGGGAGGGGTCAGCCCCAGCATTTT | CASSLGSGRGQPQHF
TRBJ2-1 | TRBD2 | few | TRBV20-1 | TGCAGTCCCTACTGGCGGGAGTACTACAATGAGCAGTTCTTC | CSPYWREYYNEQFF